Sequencing of this T cell receptor beta chain was carried out in a study of T cell changes during pregnancy in multiple sclerosis. Sequencing used immunoSEQ multiplex PCR; TCRdb keeps in-frame clones, though not all of them. Among some 81,000 clones, under 95% were seen once, and the ten largest hold 2.6%. V dropped 2 bases and J dropped 0; count of bases not matched to a gene: 6. Germline V gives CDR1 KGHSH, CDR2 LQKENI. The CDR3 extends over 16 amino acids. The chain employs TRBV18 and TRBJ1-2; TRBD1 matches at 7 bases. The starting material was peripheral blood, obtained after pregnancy. The clonotype was recovered from a female donor in good health, enrolled as a control in a pregnancy study. The CDR3 protein is CASSPNRGSPNYGYTF. In DNA form, the CDR3 reads TGTGCCAGCTCACCAAACAGGGGTAGTCCTAACTATGGCTACACCTTC.